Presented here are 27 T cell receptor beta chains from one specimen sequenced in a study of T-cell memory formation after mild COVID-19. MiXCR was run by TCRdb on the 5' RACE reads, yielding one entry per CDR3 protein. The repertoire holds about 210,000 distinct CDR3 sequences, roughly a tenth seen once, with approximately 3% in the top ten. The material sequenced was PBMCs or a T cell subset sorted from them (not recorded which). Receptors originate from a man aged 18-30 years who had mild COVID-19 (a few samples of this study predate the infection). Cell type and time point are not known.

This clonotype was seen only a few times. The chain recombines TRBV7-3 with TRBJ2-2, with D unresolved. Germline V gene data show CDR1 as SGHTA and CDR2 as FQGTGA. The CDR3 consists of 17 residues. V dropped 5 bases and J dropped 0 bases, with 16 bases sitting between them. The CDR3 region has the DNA TGTGCCAGCAGCCCTTCCATTGGGCCCGCGAACACCGGGGAGCTGTTTTTT. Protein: CASSPSIGPANTGELFF.

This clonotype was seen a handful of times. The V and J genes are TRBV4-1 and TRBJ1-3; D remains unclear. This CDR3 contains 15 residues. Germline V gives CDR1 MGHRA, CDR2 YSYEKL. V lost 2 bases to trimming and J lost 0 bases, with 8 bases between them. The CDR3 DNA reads TGCGCCAGCAGCCAATGGGCGTCCTCTGGAAACACCATATATTTT. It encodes CASSQWASSGNTIYF.

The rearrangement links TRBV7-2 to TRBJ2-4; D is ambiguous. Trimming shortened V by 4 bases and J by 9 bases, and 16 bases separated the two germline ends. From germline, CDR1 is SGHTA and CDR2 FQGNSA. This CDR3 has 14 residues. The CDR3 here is CASSWTRISGIQYF. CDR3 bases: TGTGCCAGCAGCTGGACCAGAATCTCGGGCATTCAGTACTTC.

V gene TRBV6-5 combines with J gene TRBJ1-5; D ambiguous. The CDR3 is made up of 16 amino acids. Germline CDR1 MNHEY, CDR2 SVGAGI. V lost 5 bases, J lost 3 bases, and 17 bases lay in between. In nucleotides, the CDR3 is TGTGCCAGCAGTCGCACCCCGACGGGTCCCAATCAGCCCCAGCATTTT. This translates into CASSRTPTGPNQPQHF.

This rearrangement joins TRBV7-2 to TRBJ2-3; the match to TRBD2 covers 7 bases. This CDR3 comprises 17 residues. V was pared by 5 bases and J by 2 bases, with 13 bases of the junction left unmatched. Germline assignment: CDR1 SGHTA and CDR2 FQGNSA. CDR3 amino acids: CASSPSGAGTHTDTQYF. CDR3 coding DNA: TGTGCCAGCAGCCCTAGTGGAGCGGGGACGCACACAGATACGCAGTATTTT. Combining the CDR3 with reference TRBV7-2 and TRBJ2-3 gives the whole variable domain GAGVSQSPSNKVTEKGKDVELRCDPISGHTALYWYRQSLGQGLEFLIYFQGNSAPDKSGLPSDRFSAERTGGSVSTLTIQRTQQEDSAVYLCASSPSGAGTHTDTQYFGPGTRLTVL.

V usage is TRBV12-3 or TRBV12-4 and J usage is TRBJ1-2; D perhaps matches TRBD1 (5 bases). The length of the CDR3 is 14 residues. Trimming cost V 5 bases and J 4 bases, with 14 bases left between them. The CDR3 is CASSPQGRGYGYTF. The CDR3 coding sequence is TGTGCCAGCAGTCCCCAGGGAAGGGGCTATGGCTACACCTTC.

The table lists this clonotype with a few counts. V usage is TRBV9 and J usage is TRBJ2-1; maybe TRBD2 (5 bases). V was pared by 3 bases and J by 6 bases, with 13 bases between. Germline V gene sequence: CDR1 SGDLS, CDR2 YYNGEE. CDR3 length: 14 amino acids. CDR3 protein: CASSGTTGGNEQFF. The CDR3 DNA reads TGTGCCAGCAGCGGGACGACTGGAGGCAATGAGCAGTTCTTC.

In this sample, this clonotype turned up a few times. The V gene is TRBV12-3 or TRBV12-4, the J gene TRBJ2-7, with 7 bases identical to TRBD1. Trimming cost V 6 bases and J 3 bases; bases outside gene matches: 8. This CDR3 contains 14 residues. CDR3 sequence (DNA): TGTGCCAGCAGCCCCTCGACAGGGAACTACGAGCAGTACTTC. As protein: CASSPSTGNYEQYF.

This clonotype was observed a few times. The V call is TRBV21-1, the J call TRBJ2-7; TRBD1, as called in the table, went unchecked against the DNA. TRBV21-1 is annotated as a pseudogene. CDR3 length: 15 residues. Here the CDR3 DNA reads TGTGCCAGCAGCAAAATGCCCTACAGGGGGCGTGAGCAGTACGTC. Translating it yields CASSKMPYRGREQYV.

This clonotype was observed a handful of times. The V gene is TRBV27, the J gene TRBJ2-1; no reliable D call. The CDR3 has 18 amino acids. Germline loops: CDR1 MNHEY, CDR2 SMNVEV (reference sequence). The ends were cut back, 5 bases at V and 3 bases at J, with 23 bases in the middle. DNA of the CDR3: TGTGCCAGCAGTCAAGAACCAGTTGGGGTCCCCTACTACAATGAGCAGTTCTTC. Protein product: CASSQEPVGVPYYNEQFF.

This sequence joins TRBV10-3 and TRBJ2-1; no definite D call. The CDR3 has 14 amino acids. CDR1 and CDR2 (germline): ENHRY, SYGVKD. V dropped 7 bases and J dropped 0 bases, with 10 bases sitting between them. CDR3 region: CAIMEHLSYNEQFF. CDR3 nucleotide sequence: TGTGCCATCATGGAACACCTCTCCTACAATGAGCAGTTCTTC.

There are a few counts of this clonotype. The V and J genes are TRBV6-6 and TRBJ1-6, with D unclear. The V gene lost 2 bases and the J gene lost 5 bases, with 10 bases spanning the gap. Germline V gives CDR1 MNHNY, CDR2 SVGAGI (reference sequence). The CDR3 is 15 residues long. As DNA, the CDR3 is TGTGCCAGCAGTTACGAAGGGCGGAATAATTCACCCCTCCACTTT. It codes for CASSYEGRNNSPLHF.

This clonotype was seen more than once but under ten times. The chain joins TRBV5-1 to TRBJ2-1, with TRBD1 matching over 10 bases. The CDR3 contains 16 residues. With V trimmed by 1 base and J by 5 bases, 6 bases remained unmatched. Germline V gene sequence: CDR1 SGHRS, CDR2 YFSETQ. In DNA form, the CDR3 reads TGCGCCAGCAGCTTGAGGGCCGGGACAGGGGACAATGAGCAGTTCTTC. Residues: CASSLRAGTGDNEQFF.

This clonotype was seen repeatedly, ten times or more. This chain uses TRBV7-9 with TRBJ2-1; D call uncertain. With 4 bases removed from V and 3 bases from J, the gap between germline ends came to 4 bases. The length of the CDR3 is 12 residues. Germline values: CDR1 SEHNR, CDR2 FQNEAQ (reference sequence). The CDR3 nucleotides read TGTGCCAGCAGCTATAACTACAATGAGCAGTTCTTC. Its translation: CASSYNYNEQFF.

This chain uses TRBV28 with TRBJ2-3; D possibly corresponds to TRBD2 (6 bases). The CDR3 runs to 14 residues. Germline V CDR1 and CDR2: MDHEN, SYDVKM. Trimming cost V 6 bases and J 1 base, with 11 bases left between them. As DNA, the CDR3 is TGTGCCAGCAGCGGGGACTCCCGCACAGATACGCAGTATTTT. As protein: CASSGDSRTDTQYF.

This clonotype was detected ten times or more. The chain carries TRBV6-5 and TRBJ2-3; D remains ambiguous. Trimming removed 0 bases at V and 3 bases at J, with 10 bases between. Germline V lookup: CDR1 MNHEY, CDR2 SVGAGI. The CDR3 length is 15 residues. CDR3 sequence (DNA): TGTGCCAGCAGTTACTCCCTGAGGAGAACAGATACGCAGTATTTT. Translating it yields CASSYSLRRTDTQYF.

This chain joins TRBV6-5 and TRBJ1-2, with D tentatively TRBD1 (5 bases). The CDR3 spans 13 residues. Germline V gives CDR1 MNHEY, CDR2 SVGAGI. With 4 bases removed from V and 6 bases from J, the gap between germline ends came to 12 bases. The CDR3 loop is CASSSGWGDGYTF. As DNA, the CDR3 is TGTGCCAGCAGTTCCGGATGGGGGGATGGCTACACCTTC.

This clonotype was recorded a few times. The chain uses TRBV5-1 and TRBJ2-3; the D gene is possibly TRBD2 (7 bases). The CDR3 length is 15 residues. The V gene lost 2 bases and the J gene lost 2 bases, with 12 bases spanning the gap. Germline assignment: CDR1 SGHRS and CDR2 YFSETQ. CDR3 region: CASSFAGAVTDTQYF. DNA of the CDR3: TGCGCCAGCAGCTTCGCGGGGGCCGTCACAGATACGCAGTATTTT.

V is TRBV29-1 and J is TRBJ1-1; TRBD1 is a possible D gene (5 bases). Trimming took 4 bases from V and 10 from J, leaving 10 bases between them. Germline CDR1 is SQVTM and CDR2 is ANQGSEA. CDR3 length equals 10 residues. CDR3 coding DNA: TGCAGCGTTGGACAGATGGGAGCTTTCTTT. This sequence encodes CSVGQMGAFF. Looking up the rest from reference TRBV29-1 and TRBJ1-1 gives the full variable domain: SAVISQKPSRDICQRGTSLTIQCQVDSQVTMMFWYRQQPGQSLTLIATANQGSEATYESGFVIDKFPISRPNLTFSTLTVSNMSPEDSSIYLCSVGQMGAFFGQGTRLTVV.

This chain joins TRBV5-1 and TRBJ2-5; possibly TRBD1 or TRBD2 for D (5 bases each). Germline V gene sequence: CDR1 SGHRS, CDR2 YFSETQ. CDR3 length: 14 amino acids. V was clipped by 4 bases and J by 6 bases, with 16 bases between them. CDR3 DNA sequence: TGCGCCAGCAGCACCGACATGGGGGACCAGACCCAGTACTTC. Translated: CASSTDMGDQTQYF.

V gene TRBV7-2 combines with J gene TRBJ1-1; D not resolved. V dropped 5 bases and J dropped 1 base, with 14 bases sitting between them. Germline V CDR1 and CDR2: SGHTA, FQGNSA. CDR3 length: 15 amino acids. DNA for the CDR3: TGTGCCAGCAGCCCCTTCGCGAGGGAGAACACTGAAGCTTTCTTT. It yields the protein CASSPFARENTEAFF.

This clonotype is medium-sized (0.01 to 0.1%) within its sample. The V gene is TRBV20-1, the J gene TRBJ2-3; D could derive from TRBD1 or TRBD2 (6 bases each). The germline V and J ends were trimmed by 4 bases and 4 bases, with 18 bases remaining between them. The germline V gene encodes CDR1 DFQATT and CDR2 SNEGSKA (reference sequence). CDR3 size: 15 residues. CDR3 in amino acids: CSATASGAGSDTQYF. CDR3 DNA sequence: TGCAGTGCTACCGCCTCGGGGGCCGGATCAGATACGCAGTATTTT.

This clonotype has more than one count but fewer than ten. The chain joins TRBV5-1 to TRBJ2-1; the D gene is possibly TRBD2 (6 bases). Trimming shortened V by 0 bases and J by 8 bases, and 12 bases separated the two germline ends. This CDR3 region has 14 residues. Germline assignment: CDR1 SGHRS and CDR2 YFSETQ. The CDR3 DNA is TGCGCCAGCAGCTTGGGGGGGGAACACGATGAGCAGTTCTTC. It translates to CASSLGGEHDEQFF.

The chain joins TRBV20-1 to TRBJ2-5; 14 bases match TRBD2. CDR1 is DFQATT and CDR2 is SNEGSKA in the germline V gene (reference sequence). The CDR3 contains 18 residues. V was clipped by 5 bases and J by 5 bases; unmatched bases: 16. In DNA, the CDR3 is TGCAGTGCTTCCCCGACTAGCGGGGGGGGTGTGGGTTCGGAGACCCAGTACTTC. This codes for CSASPTSGGGVGSETQYF.

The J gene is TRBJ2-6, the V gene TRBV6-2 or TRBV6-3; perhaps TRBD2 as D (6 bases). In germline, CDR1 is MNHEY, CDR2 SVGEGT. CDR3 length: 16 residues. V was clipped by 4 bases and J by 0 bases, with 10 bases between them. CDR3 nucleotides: TGTGCCAGCAGTTGGGGCGGGGCCTCTGGGGCCAACGTCCTGACTTTC. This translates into CASSWGGASGANVLTF.

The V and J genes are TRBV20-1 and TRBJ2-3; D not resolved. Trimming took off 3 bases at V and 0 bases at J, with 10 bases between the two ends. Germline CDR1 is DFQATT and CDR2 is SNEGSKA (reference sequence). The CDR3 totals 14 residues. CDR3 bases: TGCAGTGCTAGTGGTTGGGGAAGCACAGATACGCAGTATTTT. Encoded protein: CSASGWGSTDTQYF.

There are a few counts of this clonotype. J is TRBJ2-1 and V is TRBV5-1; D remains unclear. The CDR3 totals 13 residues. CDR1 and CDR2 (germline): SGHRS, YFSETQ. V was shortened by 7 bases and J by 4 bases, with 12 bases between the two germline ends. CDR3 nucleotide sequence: TGCGCCAGCCAATCCGGAACATACAATGAGCAGTTCTTC. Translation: CASQSGTYNEQFF.